This TCR beta chain came from a study of PD-1 and CTLA-4 blockade in melanoma. This CDR3 spans 15 amino acids. Germline CDR1 KGHSY, CDR2 FQNENV. Trimming removed 1 base at V and 2 bases at J, with 12 bases between. Profiled with immunoSEQ multiplex PCR; TCRdb holds only in-frame clones, not every one. The data contain about 16,000 clones, less than 85% of them singletons. The rearrangement links TRBV16 to TRBJ2-7; no reliable D call. Sample: CD8+ T cells from peripheral blood, taken from a patient given anti-PD-1 treatment. The sequence was obtained from a human donor with melanoma. The CDR3 loop is CASSQYSGSAYEQYF. The CDR3, as DNA: TGTGCCAGCAGCCAATATTCTGGGTCGGCCTACGAGCAGTACTTC.